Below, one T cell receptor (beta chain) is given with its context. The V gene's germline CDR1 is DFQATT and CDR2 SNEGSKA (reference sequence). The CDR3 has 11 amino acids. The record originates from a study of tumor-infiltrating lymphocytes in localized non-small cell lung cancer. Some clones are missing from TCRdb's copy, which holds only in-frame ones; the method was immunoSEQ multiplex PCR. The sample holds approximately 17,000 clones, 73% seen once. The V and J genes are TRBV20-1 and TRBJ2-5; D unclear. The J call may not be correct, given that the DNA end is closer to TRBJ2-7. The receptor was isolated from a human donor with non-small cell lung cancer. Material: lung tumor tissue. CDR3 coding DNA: TGCAGTACCCGCTCTAACTACGAGCAGTACTTC. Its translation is CSTRSNYEQYF.